This is a list of T cell receptor beta chains from one sample in a study of molecular identifiers for immune sequencing clone quantification. MiXCR, run by TCRdb on the PCR reads, gives a single entry per CDR3 protein. This table holds about 36,000 distinct CDR3 sequences, less than 20% found once. The sample consisted of naive CD8+ T cells from blood, with Jurkat cell RNA spiked in. The receptor source for this set is a human donor in good health. Some libraries in this study had Jurkat cell RNA spiked in. Both conserved end residues are trimmed from each CDR3. A D gene is named only where the DNA matches it firmly.

D gene: .
J gene: TRBJ1-4
V gene: TRBV6-6
CDR3 protein: ASSFPRQANGKLF

D gene: .
J gene: TRBJ2-7
V gene: TRBV20-1
CDR3 protein: SASREHSYEQY

D gene: .
J gene: TRBJ2-1
V gene: TRBV28
CDR3 protein: ASSFLKRSGGLSYNEQF

D gene: TRBD2
J gene: TRBJ2-3
V gene: TRBV4-1
CDR3 protein: ASSQSSGTFTDTQY

D gene: .
J gene: TRBJ1-5
V gene: TRBV27
CDR3 protein: ASSPSVSNQPQH

D gene: .
J gene: TRBJ1-1
V gene: TRBV7-9
CDR3 protein: ASASLGTEAF

D gene: TRBD1
J gene: TRBJ1-5
V gene: TRBV5-5
CDR3 protein: ASSSGQGSNQPQH

D gene: TRBD2
J gene: TRBJ2-1
V gene: TRBV5-4
CDR3 protein: ASSLLAGGIYNEQF

D gene: .
J gene: TRBJ1-6
V gene: TRBV6-5
CDR3 protein: ASSLGDASSYNSPLH

D gene: .
J gene: TRBJ1-5
V gene: TRBV2
CDR3 protein: ASSEGPTSNQPQH

D gene: .
J gene: TRBJ2-7
V gene: TRBV20-1
CDR3 protein: SARDLEGGQY

D gene: .
J gene: TRBJ2-3
V gene: TRBV29-1
CDR3 protein: SAESAGRDTDTQY

D gene: .
J gene: TRBJ1-1
V gene: TRBV7-9
CDR3 protein: ASSSIEAF

D gene: TRBD2
J gene: TRBJ2-2
V gene: TRBV11-2
CDR3 protein: ASSLTILAGAPGTGELF

D gene: .
J gene: TRBJ1-4
V gene: TRBV28
CDR3 protein: ASSFGVTDDATNEKLF

D gene: TRBD1
J gene: TRBJ2-3
V gene: TRBV28
CDR3 protein: ASSLSGGTGHTDTQY

D gene: TRBD2
J gene: TRBJ2-3
V gene: TRBV12-3/TRBV12-4
CDR3 protein: ASSGAPSRTDTQY

D gene: .
J gene: TRBJ1-1
V gene: TRBV6-5
CDR3 protein: ASGNTEAF